The following is a T cell receptor beta chain sequence with its context. What it recognizes is unknown. V lost 4 bases and J 2 bases, leaving 18 bases between the germline ends. CDR1 and CDR2 (germline): LGHNA, YSLEER. The CDR3 has 16 amino acids. The sample originates from a study of cytomegalovirus exposure and HLA in healthy donors. The study ran its PCR with 60 Vbeta and 13 Jbeta primers. Sequencing was performed with immunoSEQ multiplex PCR; in TCRdb, only in-frame clones are kept and a portion is missing. The sample lists about 140,000 clones, around 79% occurring once. Whole-study results and caveats: A previous analysis found most TCR beta V segments productive roughly 87% or roughly 30% of the time. When analyzed later, a missense DCLRE1C variant was found to be linked to TCR beta V- and J-gene trimming. Beyond CMV serostatus, there was no information to go on about immune exposure. Listed as cytomegalovirus-associated were 150 to 200 TCR beta chains.

Specimen: PBMCs. This chain joins TRBV4-3 and TRBJ2-7; D may be TRBD1 (6 bases). The TCR comes from a woman aged 45 to 65 in good health and CMV-seropositive. DNA of the CDR3: TGCGCCAGCAGCCGATCGTCCCAGGGGTCACCCTACGAGCAGTACTTC. Its translation: CASSRSSQGSPYEQYF.